This TCR beta chain was found in a study of T cell responses to AZD1222 COVID-19 vaccine. This CDR3 has 14 residues. Germline V CDR1 and CDR2: SGHNT, YYREEE (reference sequence). The germline V and J ends were trimmed by 5 bases and 7 bases, with 16 bases remaining between them. General study results and limits: Every sample of the repertoires postdated the peak T cell response.

Only in-frame clones appear in the TCRdb table, and some are missing; sequencing was by immunoSEQ multiplex PCR. The sample has roughly 150,000 clones; 80% to 90% are singletons. On this clone itself: The antigen is undetermined.

The chain has TRBV5-4 and TRBJ1-5, with a weak D call TRBD1 (6 bases). This receptor was taken from an adult in good health. The sample in question was peripheral blood, obtained on day 0 of AZD1222 vaccination. The CDR3 coding sequence is TGTGCCAGCAGTCTGGAGGGGGAAAACCAGCCCCAGCATTTT. It codes for CASSLEGENQPQHF.